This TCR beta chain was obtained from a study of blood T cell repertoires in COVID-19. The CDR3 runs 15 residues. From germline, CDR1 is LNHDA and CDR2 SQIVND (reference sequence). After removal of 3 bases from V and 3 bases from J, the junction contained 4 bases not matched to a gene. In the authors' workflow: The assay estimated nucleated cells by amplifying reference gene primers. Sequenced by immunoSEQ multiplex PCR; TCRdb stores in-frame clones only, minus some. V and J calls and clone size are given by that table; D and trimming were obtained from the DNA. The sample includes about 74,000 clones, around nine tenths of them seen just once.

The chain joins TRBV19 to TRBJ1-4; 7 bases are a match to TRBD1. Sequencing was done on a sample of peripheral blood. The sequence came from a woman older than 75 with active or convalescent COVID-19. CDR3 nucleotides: TGTGCCAGTAGTATTTTCGGACAGGCTAATGAAAAACTGTTTTTT. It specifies CASSIFGQANEKLFF.